Below are 25 T cell receptor beta chains sequenced from a single sample in a study of blood T cell repertoires in COVID-19. Data came from immunoSEQ multiplex PCR; TCRdb stores just in-frame clones and leaves some out. This table holds tens of thousands of clones, 84% found once. The sequenced sample was peripheral blood. These receptors all stem from a man between 65 and 85 years old with active COVID-19.

The rearrangement uses TRBV5-1 and TRBJ1-6; 7 bases line up with TRBD1. Germline CDR1 reads SGHRS; CDR2 reads YFSETQ. The CDR3 runs to 16 residues. Trimming at V came to 0 bases and at J to 7 bases, leaving 7 bases not matched to a gene. CDR3 region: CASSLGAGGVNSPLHF. Written as DNA, the CDR3 is TGCGCCAGCAGCTTGGGAGCAGGGGGTGTAAATTCACCCCTCCACTTT.

The genes are TRBV4-2 and TRBJ2-3; D remains ambiguous. Germline V gene data show CDR1 as LGHNA and CDR2 as YNFKEQ. Trimming took off 2 bases at V and 3 bases at J, with 6 bases between the two ends. CDR3 length: 13 amino acids. This CDR3 is CASSQRLTDTQYF. CDR3 nucleotides: TGTGCCAGCAGCCAAAGACTTACAGATACGCAGTATTTT.

This clone has a handful of counts. The DNA for the CDR3 is TGTGCCAGCAGGACCAATCGGGGGAGAAACACTGAAGCTTTCTTT. Amino acids: CASRTNRGRNTEAFF. The chain is built from TRBV2 and TRBJ1-1; the D gene is possibly TRBD1 (5 bases). V was trimmed by 6 bases and J by 2 bases, leaving 16 bases between them. Per the germline V gene, CDR1 is SNHLY and CDR2 is FYNNEI. There are 15 residues in the CDR3.

The chain joins TRBV3-1 (or the pseudogene TRBV3-2) to TRBJ2-7; 9 bases fit TRBD2. The CDR3 has 18 residues. Germline V CDR1 and CDR2: LGHDT, YNNKEL (reference sequence). V shed 2 bases and J 3 bases; nucleotides not matched to a gene: 14. The CDR3, as DNA: TGTGCCAGCAGCCAAATGCCCCGTACTAGCGGGTGGAACTACGAGCAGTACTTC. It codes for CASSQMPRTSGWNYEQYF.

The chain carries TRBV11-3 and TRBJ1-6; possibly TRBD1 for D (5 bases). This CDR3 has 15 amino acids. Trimming left V 0 bases short and J 5 bases short, with 8 bases between. The germline V gene has CDR1 SGHNT and CDR2 YENEEA. This chain's CDR3 is CASSLDDRNNSPLHF. The CDR3 nucleotides are TGTGCCAGCAGCTTAGATGACAGAAATAATTCACCCCTCCACTTT.

This rearrangement joins TRBV7-6 to TRBJ2-1; TRBD2 matches 13 bases. CDR1 and CDR2 from the germline V gene are SGHVS and FNYEAQ. The CDR3 is made up of 20 amino acids. V lost 0 bases, J lost 8 bases, and 16 bases stayed unmatched. Written as DNA, the CDR3 is TGTGCCAGCAGCTTAGCGCGGAGACTAGCGGGGGGAAGGGGTACGGATGAGCAGTTCTTC. It codes for CASSLARRLAGGRGTDEQFF.

The chain is built from TRBV28 and TRBJ2-7, with D possibly being TRBD1 (5 bases). Germline V lookup: CDR1 MDHEN, CDR2 SYDVKM. V was shortened by 3 bases and J by 2 bases, with 14 bases between the two germline ends. The CDR3 contains 15 residues. The CDR3 region is CASSFSDSRPYEQYF. CDR3 nucleotides: TGTGCCAGCAGTTTCAGTGACAGTCGCCCCTACGAGCAGTACTTC.

The V and J genes are TRBV4-3 and TRBJ1-3; D gene uncertain. The V gene lost 0 bases and the J gene lost 4 bases, with 7 bases spanning the gap. From germline, CDR1 is LGHNA and CDR2 YSLEER. CDR3 length: 14 residues. Written as DNA, the CDR3 is TGCGCCAGCAGCCAAGACCAACAGGGAAACACCATATATTTT. The encoded protein is CASSQDQQGNTIYF.

V is TRBV30 and J is TRBJ1-5; D unresolved. V lost 5 bases and J 7 bases, leaving 12 bases between the germline ends. Germline V lookup: CDR1 GTSNPN, CDR2 SVGIG (reference sequence). This CDR3 spans 12 amino acids. This CDR3 reads CAWGEGGQPQHF. Here the CDR3 DNA reads TGTGCCTGGGGGGAGGGAGGCCAGCCCCAGCATTTT.

The V and J genes are TRBV6-1 and TRBJ2-3, with a weak D call TRBD1 (6 bases). This CDR3 region has 16 residues. Germline V gene sequence: CDR1 MNHNS, CDR2 SASEGT. V was pared by 1 base and J by 0 bases, with 11 bases between. The CDR3, as DNA: TGTGCCAGCAGTGAAGATCAGGGGTCCAGCACAGATACGCAGTATTTT. Amino acids: CASSEDQGSSTDTQYF.

The chain is built from TRBV19 and TRBJ2-5; D may be TRBD1 (5 bases). Between the trimmed V and J ends, which lost 6 bases and 2 bases, there was a span of 10 bases. This CDR3 comprises 13 residues. Germline CDR1 and CDR2: LNHDA and SQIVND (reference sequence). The CDR3, as DNA: TGTGCCAGTAGCCAGAACAGGCAAGAGACCCAGTACTTC. Its translation: CASSQNRQETQYF.

The V and J genes are TRBV14 and TRBJ2-2, with 7 positions matching TRBD1. The V gene end was trimmed by 5 bases and the J gene end by 7 bases; junction bases not matched to a gene: 7. Per germline, CDR1 SGHDN and CDR2 FVKESK. This CDR3 contains 14 residues. This CDR3 is CASSIQQGNGELFF. The CDR3 bases are TGTGCCAGCAGCATCCAACAGGGGAACGGGGAGCTGTTTTTT.

The chain combines TRBV19 with TRBJ2-7; 8 bases match TRBD1. Trimming cost V 5 bases and J 2 bases; bases outside gene matches: 5. CDR1 is LNHDA and CDR2 is SQIVND in the germline V gene (reference sequence). The length of the CDR3 is 14 residues. The CDR3 DNA is TGTGCCAGTAGTTCCAGACAGGGGACCTACGAGCAGTACTTC. The encoded protein is CASSSRQGTYEQYF.

The chain couples TRBV5-6 to TRBJ1-1, with 7 positions matching TRBD1. V lost 6 bases, J lost 4 bases, and 9 bases stayed unmatched. CDR1 is SGHDT and CDR2 is YYEEEE in the germline V gene. CDR3 length equals 14 residues. The chain's CDR3 is CASNRQGLVTEAFF. Written as DNA, the CDR3 is TGTGCCAGCAACCGACAGGGCTTAGTCACTGAAGCTTTCTTT.

The V gene is TRBV4-3, the J gene TRBJ1-2, with 11 nucleotides matching TRBD1. Per germline, CDR1 LGHNA and CDR2 YSLEER. V lost 1 base and J lost 7; bases outside the gene matches: 11. The CDR3 has 17 residues. CDR3 coding DNA: TGCGCCAGCAGCCAAGGGGGACAGGGGGTTCCTCTATCTGGCTACACCTTC. As protein: CASSQGGQGVPLSGYTF.

V usage is TRBV19 and J usage is TRBJ2-1; D is unresolved. V lost 3 bases, J lost 3 bases, and 6 bases lay in between. The CDR3 length is 13 residues. Germline V gives CDR1 LNHDA, CDR2 SQIVND (reference sequence). Here the CDR3 reads CASSIDIYNEQFF. The CDR3 DNA follows: TGTGCCAGTAGTATTGACATCTACAATGAGCAGTTCTTC.

This clone was recorded a few times. The chain carries TRBV6-1 and TRBJ1-2; D not certain. The CDR3 loop spans 13 amino acids. Germline V lookup: CDR1 MNHNS, CDR2 SASEGT. Trimming cost V 3 bases and J 1 base, with 6 bases left between them. Here the CDR3 reads CASSETSNYGYTF. In DNA, the CDR3 is TGTGCCAGCAGTGAGACAAGTAACTATGGCTACACCTTC.

The rearrangement links TRBV2 to TRBJ1-1; 9 positions agree with TRBD1. The length of the CDR3 is 16 residues. V lost 8 bases to trimming and J lost 0 bases; unmatched junction nucleotides: 10. Germline V gives CDR1 SNHLY, CDR2 FYNNEI. CDR3 DNA sequence: TGTGCCAGCCGGGACAGGGAGGGGGCGGTGAACACTGAAGCTTTCTTT. Protein sequence: CASRDREGAVNTEAFF.

V gene TRBV6-6 combines with J gene TRBJ2-1; D is possibly TRBD1 (5 bases). With 5 bases removed from V and 4 bases from J, the gap between germline ends came to 6 bases. This CDR3 is built from 12 residues. Per the germline V gene, CDR1 is MNHNY and CDR2 is SVGAGI (reference sequence). The CDR3 region is CASSPGYNEQFF. In DNA, the CDR3 is TGTGCCAGCAGTCCAGGGTACAATGAGCAGTTCTTC.

CDR3 amino acids: CSVSTGGLNTEAFF. Here the CDR3 DNA reads TGCAGCGTTTCTACAGGGGGCCTGAACACTGAAGCTTTCTTT. V usage is TRBV29-1 and J usage is TRBJ1-1; 9 bases are a match to TRBD1. The V segment lost 5 bases and the J segment 0 bases; nucleotides outside the gene matches: 4. Germline-derived CDR1 and CDR2 are SQVTM and ANQGSEA. The CDR3 is 14 residues long.

The chain carries TRBV4-1 and TRBJ1-2; the match to TRBD1 covers 9 bases. This CDR3 has 14 amino acids. Losses at the gene ends were 6 bases for V and 2 bases for J; bases not matched to a gene: 4. Germline-derived CDR1 and CDR2 are MGHRA and YSYEKL. In DNA, the CDR3 is TGCGCCAGCAGTCTTGGGACAGGGAACTATGGCTACACCTTC. This encodes CASSLGTGNYGYTF.

This clone was detected only once. This chain connects TRBV15 to TRBJ1-1, with D possibly TRBD1 on 5 matching bases. Germline lookup yields CDR1 LNHNV and CDR2 YYDKDF (reference sequence). The CDR3 extends over 16 amino acids. V lost 0 bases to trimming and J lost 5 bases, with 16 bases between them. The CDR3 DNA reads as TGTGCCACCAGCAGAGATGGGGGGGAAGGGCGGACTGAAGCTTTCTTT. As protein: CATSRDGGEGRTEAFF.

The chain links TRBV5-1 to TRBJ2-3; D ambiguous. CDR3 length equals 15 residues. Germline V lookup: CDR1 SGHRS, CDR2 YFSETQ. Trimming cost V 2 bases and J 2 bases, with 12 bases left between them. In DNA form, the CDR3 reads TGCGCCAGCAGCTTCGTGTCAGGCATCACAGATACGCAGTATTTT. Residues: CASSFVSGITDTQYF.

On this clone itself: This sample includes further DNA sequences coding for the same CDR3. The CDR3 DNA reads TGCGCCAGCAGCCCCGGGACAGGGGGCGGAAGCTCCTATAATTCACCCCTCCACTTT. This translates into CASSPGTGGGSSYNSPLHF. The chain joins TRBV5-1 to TRBJ1-6; 12 positions match TRBD1. V dropped 4 bases and J dropped 0; count of bases not matched to a gene: 8. Looked up from germline, CDR1 is SGHRS and CDR2 is YFSETQ. This CDR3 has 19 residues. The complete variable domain, with remaining parts taken from reference TRBV5-1 and TRBJ1-6, reads KAGVTQTPRYLIKTRGQQVTLSCSPISGHRSVSWYQQTPGQGLQFLFEYFSETQRNKGNFPGRFSGRQFSNSRSEMNVSTLELGDSALYLCASSPGTGGGSSYNSPLHFGNGTRLTVT.

This clone showed up just once. The genes are TRBV10-3 and TRBJ1-2; 8 nucleotides agree with TRBD1. This CDR3 is 13 amino acids long. J was trimmed by 6 bases and V by 5 bases; bases with no gene match: 5. Germline V gives CDR1 ENHRY, CDR2 SYGVKD. This CDR3 is CAISPGQGDGYTF. The CDR3 coding sequence is TGTGCCATCAGTCCTGGACAGGGTGATGGCTACACCTTC.